The clone carrying this TCR beta chain has ten or more counts. Its antigen is currently unknown. This sample was taken from a study of regulatory T cells in long-lasting Graves disease. Study-wide points: The study found persistent patients shared more public clonotypes (2,741) than new patients (over 900).

CDR3 size: 16 residues. Germline V CDR1 and CDR2: LGHDT, YNNKEL (reference sequence). The V segment lost 4 bases and the J segment 1 base; nucleotides outside the gene matches: 2. This sample's time point: newly diagnosed GD, antithyroid drugs for less than 3 months. Researchers made the TCR library from RNA that was extracted from PBMCs. Relying on iRepertoire HTBI primers and Arm-PCR of CDR3 regions, the team built TCR beta libraries. TCRdb passed the multiplex PCR reads through MiXCR, listing each CDR3 protein once. The sample carries more than 450,000 distinct CDR3 sequences, 15% to 20% recorded once. The sample was also linked to a second study, of T cells in Graves' hyperthyroidism and ophthalmopathy. From that paper: HTBI primers drove first-round RT-PCR of the TCR CDR3.

The clonotype was recovered from a man aged 35-49 years with Graves disease. V is TRBV3-1 and J is TRBJ2-2; 11 nucleotides line up with TRBD2. The starting material was peripheral blood mononuclear cells (PBMCs), obtained at new diagnosis, from a patient treated with antithyroid drugs. The CDR3 loop is CASSRGLAGNTGELFF. The CDR3 nucleotides read TGTGCCAGCAGCCGCGGACTAGCGGGGAACACCGGGGAGCTGTTTTTT.